Following are 5 T cell receptor beta chains from one sample sequenced in a study of T cell repertoires in cytomegalovirus infection. What these receptors recognize is not known. TCRdb redid the calling of the reads with MiXCR, one entry per CDR3 protein. This sample yields hundreds of thousands of distinct CDR3 sequences, of which 33% are seen a single time; roughly 18% belongs to the top ten. Sequenced material: cultured PBMCs, taken from culture after CMV antigen stimulation. The receptors stem from a human donor in good health (CMV status not recorded). Some clones in this sample may be carry-over from other donors' samples.

This clonotype has just a few counts. The rearrangement uses TRBV10-3 and TRBJ1-6; D call uncertain. Looked up from germline, CDR1 is ENHRY and CDR2 is SYGVKD. V shed 2 bases and J shed 1 base, with 6 bases lying between them. The CDR3 consists of 15 residues. CDR3 amino acids: CAISEKESYNSPLHF. The CDR3 bases are TGTGCCATCAGTGAGAAGGAATCCTATAATTCACCCCTCCACTTT.

V and J are TRBV19 and TRBJ2-1; 10 positions agree with TRBD2. V shed 6 bases, J shed 12 bases, and the junction held 14 bases outside the gene matches. CDR3 length: 15 residues. Germline CDR1 is LNHDA and CDR2 is SQIVND (reference sequence). DNA for the CDR3: TGTGCCAGTAGGGCTACCGGGACTAGCGTCGGACTGCAGTTCTTC. Protein: CASRATGTSVGLQFF.

This clonotype was detected only a few times. The CDR3 region has the DNA TGTGCCAGCAGCTTGCGGGAAGGGGCTGAAGCTTTCTTT. This codes for CASSLREGAEAFF. This chain connects TRBV7-9 to TRBJ1-1; a weak D match, TRBD1 (5 bases). The V gene's germline CDR1 is SEHNR and CDR2 FQNEAQ (reference sequence). This CDR3 is 13 amino acids long. V lost 3 bases to trimming and J lost 6 bases, with 11 bases between them.

There are a few counts of this clonotype. The chain joins TRBV11-2 to TRBJ2-3; the D gene could be TRBD1 or TRBD2 (5 bases each). Trimming left V 3 bases short and J 8 bases short, with 21 bases between. Germline CDR1 is SGHAT and CDR2 is FQNNGV. This CDR3 spans 16 amino acids. The chain's CDR3 is CASSFWSGTIQSTQYF. In nucleotides, the CDR3 is TGTGCCAGCAGCTTCTGGTCGGGGACGATCCAGAGTACGCAGTATTTT.

The V and J genes are TRBV10-3 and TRBJ2-5, with D tentatively TRBD2 (5 bases). V lost 0 bases, J lost 7 bases, and 9 bases lay in between. Germline assignment: CDR1 ENHRY and CDR2 SYGVKD. The CDR3 consists of 13 residues. The CDR3 here is CAISESVSGTQYF. CDR3 bases: TGTGCCATCAGTGAGTCTGTCAGCGGGACCCAGTACTTC.